Detailed here is one T cell receptor beta chain. Its antigen is as yet unknown. Sequencing used immunoSEQ multiplex PCR; TCRdb keeps in-frame clones, though not all of them. The sample holds fewer than 55,000 clones, about 96% seen once. Stated time point: new active TB diagnosis, blood taken before or within 7 days of starting treatment. J lost 3 bases, V lost 10 bases, and 8 bases had no gene match. The CDR3 spans 13 residues. Per germline, CDR1 ENHRY and CDR2 SYGVKD. These data originate in a study of T cells in tuberculosis. Study conclusions and caveats: Active tuberculosis patients had shorter CDR3-alpha; the beta difference was nonsignificant.

The sequences come from PBMCs, collected at tuberculosis diagnosis. The chain couples TRBV10-3 to TRBJ2-5, with 7 bases aligning to TRBD1. The sequence derives from an adult with tuberculosis. CDR3 sequence (DNA): TGTGCCACCAAGACTGACAGGGAAGAGACCCAGTACTTC. This encodes CATKTDREETQYF.